These 16 T cell receptor beta chains came from one sample sequenced in a study of a mutant IDH1 vaccine in newly diagnosed glioma. Data came from immunoSEQ multiplex PCR; TCRdb stores just in-frame clones and leaves some out. Here the sample spans around 30,000 clones, 75% to 90% being singletons. The antigens of these receptors remain unknown. Regarding time point: week 23, last vaccination. The content of each vaccine dose was 300 ug of mutant IDH1 20-mer peptide, and topical imiquimod accompanied it. Sequenced material: PBMCs, taken from a glioma patient whose treatment included an IDH1 peptide vaccine. The receptors shown here come from a woman aged 18-35 years with glioma.

The rearrangement links TRBV7-2 to TRBJ2-2, with D possibly matching TRBD2 (6 bases). From germline, CDR1 is SGHTA and CDR2 FQGNSA. V lost 5 bases and J lost 0, with 13 bases in between. The CDR3 runs 16 residues. This CDR3 is CASSRAGTSNTGELFF. The CDR3 DNA is TGTGCCAGCAGCCGAGCCGGGACTTCGAACACCGGGGAGCTGTTTTTT. Drawing the rest from reference TRBV7-2 and TRBJ2-2, the complete variable domain is GAGVSQSPSNKVTEKGKDVELRCDPISGHTALYWYRQSLGQGLEFLIYFQGNSAPDKSGLPSDRFSAERTGGSVSTLTIQRTQQEDSAVYLCASSRAGTSNTGELFFGEGSRLTVL.

The chain couples TRBV9 to TRBJ2-7; perhaps TRBD1 as D (5 bases). This CDR3 region has 14 residues. Germline V CDR1 and CDR2: SGDLS, YYNGEE. V was shortened by 0 bases and J by 2 bases, with 9 bases between the two germline ends. CDR3 bases: TGTGCCAGCAGCGTAGGACAGCCCCCCTACGAGCAGTACTTC. Residues: CASSVGQPPYEQYF.

The V gene is TRBV7-9, the J gene TRBJ1-2; TRBD1 agrees at 8 bases. The CDR3 runs 14 residues. Germline CDR1 is SEHNR and CDR2 is FQNEAQ (reference sequence). V dropped 6 bases and J dropped 8; count of bases not matched to a gene: 11. CDR3 loop: CASSLGTGQRGYTF. Written as DNA, the CDR3 is TGTGCCAGCAGTTTGGGGACAGGCCAGCGGGGCTACACCTTC.

V is TRBV5-1 and J is TRBJ1-2, with D unclear. This CDR3 has 12 residues. The germline V and J ends were trimmed by 4 bases and 4 bases, with 8 bases remaining between them. The germline V gene encodes CDR1 SGHRS and CDR2 YFSETQ. Here the CDR3 reads CASSTDTYGYTF. CDR3 coding DNA: TGCGCCAGCAGCACCGACACCTATGGCTACACCTTC.

The chain's CDR3 is CASSEGTGENEKLFF. DNA for the CDR3: TGTGCCAGCAGTGAAGGCACAGGGGAGAATGAAAAACTGTTTTTT. The chain is built from TRBV6-1 and TRBJ1-4; 7 bases match TRBD1. Germline V gives CDR1 MNHNS, CDR2 SASEGT. Trimming took 1 base from V and 5 from J; bases not matched to a gene: 4. CDR3 length equals 15 residues.

The chain recombines TRBV7-6 with TRBJ2-5, with D possibly matching TRBD2 (6 bases). The CDR3 is made up of 16 amino acids. Trimming cost V 5 bases and J 1 base, with 17 bases left between them. Germline V CDR1 and CDR2: SGHVS, FNYEAQ. The CDR3 loop reads CASSQTYGGFQETQYF. The DNA for the CDR3 is TGTGCCAGCAGCCAGACCTACGGGGGTTTCCAAGAGACCCAGTACTTC.

The genes are TRBV6-5 and TRBJ2-5; 10 nucleotides agree with TRBD2. Germline CDR1 reads MNHEY; CDR2 reads SVGAGI. CDR3 size: 16 residues. V trimming: 4 bases; J trimming: 4 bases; junction bases outside the gene matches: 9. The CDR3 sequence: CASSWELAGGGETQYF. In DNA form, the CDR3 reads TGTGCCAGCAGTTGGGAATTAGCGGGGGGTGGAGAGACCCAGTACTTC.

This chain uses TRBV10-3 with TRBJ2-5; 10 bases map to TRBD2. Germline lookup yields CDR1 ENHRY and CDR2 SYGVKD. The CDR3 is 14 residues long. The ends lost 2 bases at V and 7 bases at J; junction bases unmatched: 4. CDR3 amino acids: CAISEKRTSGTQYF. CDR3 nucleotide sequence: TGTGCCATCAGTGAGAAGAGGACTAGCGGGACCCAGTACTTC.

This clone appeared a few times. The chain has TRBV27 and TRBJ1-1, with a weak D call TRBD1 (6 bases). V lost 6 bases, J lost 7 bases, and 12 bases lay in between. The CDR3 runs to 12 residues. The V gene's germline CDR1 is MNHEY and CDR2 SMNVEV (reference sequence). The CDR3 coding sequence is TGTGCCAGCAGGGAAGGGACACTTGAAGCTTTCTTT. Its translation is CASREGTLEAFF.

The chain carries TRBV19 and TRBJ1-2, with D possibly matching TRBD1 (5 bases). The V and J ends lost 5 bases and 1 base respectively, with 11 bases between them. The CDR3 totals 14 residues. Germline V gene data show CDR1 as LNHDA and CDR2 as SQIVND (reference sequence). The CDR3 protein is CASSPGGGNYGYTF. Here the CDR3 DNA reads TGTGCCAGTAGTCCGGGTGGGGGTAACTATGGCTACACCTTC.

The chain carries TRBV6-1 and TRBJ2-7; no clear D. V gave up 0 bases and J gave up 0 bases, with 9 bases separating them. The CDR3 extends over 15 amino acids. Per germline, CDR1 MNHNS and CDR2 SASEGT. The CDR3 DNA sequence: TGTGCCAGCAGTGAAGCAGCTAAAAGCTCCTACGAGCAGTACTTC. Protein sequence: CASSEAAKSSYEQYF.

This clone turned up a few times. J is TRBJ2-5 and V is TRBV9, with 7 bases aligning to TRBD2. The germline gives CDR1 SGDLS, CDR2 YYNGEE. The CDR3 length is 15 residues. V lost 3 bases to trimming and J lost 2 bases; unmatched junction nucleotides: 7. The CDR3 here is CASSADSGGQETQYF. In DNA, the CDR3 is TGTGCCAGCAGCGCGGATTCGGGGGGACAAGAGACCCAGTACTTC.

This chain links TRBV19 with TRBJ1-2; no reliable D call. The length of the CDR3 is 12 residues. Germline CDR1 reads LNHDA; CDR2 reads SQIVND (reference sequence). Deletions cut 5 bases from V and 3 bases from J, with 7 bases between. CDR3 coding DNA: TGTGCCAGTAGTCAGGAGTACTATGGCTACACCTTC. Amino acids: CASSQEYYGYTF.

The V gene is TRBV14, the J gene TRBJ2-7; 8 bases map to TRBD1. V shed 0 bases, J shed 4 bases, and the junction held 8 bases outside the gene matches. Germline V gene data show CDR1 as SGHDN and CDR2 as FVKESK. This CDR3 region has 16 residues. The CDR3: CASSQEADRGSYEQYF. DNA for the CDR3: TGTGCCAGCAGCCAAGAGGCAGACAGGGGATCGTACGAGCAGTACTTC. Drawing the rest from reference TRBV14 and TRBJ2-7, the complete variable domain is EAGVTQFPSHSVIEKGQTVTLRCDPISGHDNLYWYRRVMGKEIKFLLHFVKESKQDESGMPNNRFLAERTGGTYSTLKVQPAELEDSGVYFCASSQEADRGSYEQYFGPGTRLTVT.

The chain uses TRBV13 and TRBJ2-5; a possible D gene is TRBD2 (6 bases). Germline loops: CDR1 PRHDT, CDR2 FYEKMQ (reference sequence). This CDR3 is built from 15 residues. Trimming took 2 bases from V and 2 from J, leaving 12 bases between them. The CDR3 coding sequence is TGTGCCAGCAGCTTAACCCAGGGACTTCAAGAGACCCAGTACTTC. This encodes CASSLTQGLQETQYF. The full variable domain, completed using reference TRBV13 and TRBJ2-5, is AAGVIQSPRHLIKEKRETATLKCYPIPRHDTVYWYQQGPGQDPQFLISFYEKMQSDKGSIPDRFSAQQFSDYHSELNMSSLELGDSALYFCASSLTQGLQETQYFGPGTRLLVL.

This CDR3 is CASSPPLGQISNQPQHF. CDR3 sequence (DNA): TGTGCCAGCTCACCACCCTTAGGACAGATAAGCAATCAGCCCCAGCATTTT. The chain is built from TRBV18 and TRBJ1-5; possibly TRBD1 for D (6 bases). Germline V lookup: CDR1 KGHSH, CDR2 LQKENI. The CDR3 loop spans 17 amino acids. The V gene lost 0 bases and the J gene lost 1 base, with 13 bases spanning the gap.